The 22 T cell receptor beta chains presented below share a single source sample, sequenced in a study of shared clonotypes between healthy human individuals. This table comes from immunoSEQ multiplex PCR, and its TCRdb copy is limited to in-frame clones, with some not included. The sample carries 150,000 to 200,000 clones, just under 95% recorded once. Sequencing used naive CD4+ T cells sorted from blood. Subset: CD45RA+ positively selected. The receptors here all came from a woman aged 25-40 years in good health.

The chain joins TRBV2 to TRBJ1-1; D uncertain. The V gene lost 3 bases and the J gene lost 3 bases, with 8 bases spanning the gap. Germline V gene lookup returns CDR1 SNHLY and CDR2 FYNNEI. This CDR3 has 13 residues. The CDR3 DNA reads TGTGCCAGCAGTGATGCTCGGTACACTGAAGCTTTCTTT. This gives the protein CASSDARYTEAFF.

In its sample, this clone was seen a few times. V and J are TRBV5-4 and TRBJ1-5, with unresolved D. The CDR3 spans 13 residues. Germline V lookup: CDR1 SGHNT, CDR2 YYREEE (reference sequence). Trimming pared 3 bases from V and 6 bases from J, leaving 10 bases between. The CDR3 is CASSSESAQPQHF. The CDR3, as DNA: TGTGCCAGCAGCTCCGAATCCGCTCAGCCCCAGCATTTT.

This rearrangement joins TRBV5-1 to TRBJ2-1; maybe TRBD1 (5 bases). V shed 0 bases and J shed 10 bases, with 17 bases lying between them. The CDR3 contains 15 residues. Germline CDR1 SGHRS, CDR2 YFSETQ. Here the CDR3 DNA reads TGCGCCAGCAGCTTGGGACAGTTCTACCTAGGGGAGCAGTTCTTC. Amino acid sequence: CASSLGQFYLGEQFF.

The V gene is TRBV11-2, the J gene TRBJ1-3; D uncertain. Germline V lookup: CDR1 SGHAT, CDR2 FQNNGV. The CDR3 length is 15 residues. The ends were cut back, 0 bases at V and 0 bases at J, with 6 bases in the middle. CDR3 in DNA: TGTGCCAGCAGCTTAGAAAGGAACTCTGGAAACACCATATATTTT. Translated, it gives CASSLERNSGNTIYF.

The chain uses TRBV13 and TRBJ1-3, with D hard to call. Trimming cost V 5 bases and J 0 bases, with 11 bases left between them. Germline V lookup: CDR1 PRHDT, CDR2 FYEKMQ (reference sequence). This CDR3 has 15 amino acids. CDR3 DNA sequence: TGTGCCAGCAGCGAAGGAGTTTCCTCTGGAAACACCATATATTTT. This encodes CASSEGVSSGNTIYF.

V is TRBV27 and J is TRBJ1-2; 10 nucleotides align to TRBD1. V lost 0 bases, J lost 2 bases, and 3 bases stayed unmatched. Germline loops: CDR1 MNHEY, CDR2 SMNVEV (reference sequence). The CDR3 contains 16 residues. The chain's CDR3 is CASSLSPGQGNYGYTF. CDR3 bases: TGTGCCAGCAGTTTATCACCGGGACAGGGGAACTATGGCTACACCTTC.

V and J are TRBV7-8 and TRBJ1-1, with 9 bases matching TRBD1. V trimming: 5 bases; J trimming: 7 bases; junction bases outside the gene matches: 11. The CDR3 is 15 amino acids. Germline lookup yields CDR1 SGHVS and CDR2 FQNEAQ. CDR3 sequence reads: CASSPRDRVYDEAFF. The CDR3 nucleotides are TGTGCCAGCAGCCCCAGGGACAGGGTTTATGATGAAGCTTTCTTT.

This chain connects TRBV23-1 to TRBJ1-2, with 9 bases aligning to TRBD1. TRBV23-1 is an ORF, with its function uncertain. The CDR3 consists of 19 residues. Trimming took 1 base from V and 2 from J; bases not matched to a gene: 14. The CDR3 sequence: CASSQYPRTGAFPNYGYTF. The CDR3 coding sequence is TGCGCCAGCAGTCAATACCCAAGGACAGGGGCTTTCCCCAACTATGGCTACACCTTC.

In this sample, this clone turned up once. The chain couples TRBV28 to TRBJ1-3; possibly TRBD1 for D (6 bases). The CDR3 is 15 residues long. In germline, CDR1 is MDHEN, CDR2 SYDVKM. Trimming removed 3 bases from V and 4 bases from J, with 13 bases in between. In DNA form, the CDR3 reads TGTGCCAGCAGTTTCAGACAGGTCGGCGGAAACACCATATATTTT. Translation gives CASSFRQVGGNTIYF.

The chain employs TRBV28 and TRBJ1-6; 7 bases map to TRBD1. The CDR3 length is 18 residues. Germline-derived CDR1 and CDR2 are MDHEN and SYDVKM. V lost 6 bases, J lost 5 bases, and 16 bases stayed unmatched. This chain's CDR3 is CASSSLGGDKWDNSPLHF. The CDR3 region has the DNA TGTGCCAGCAGCTCTCTAGGGGGCGATAAGTGGGATAATTCACCCCTCCACTTT.

This chain joins TRBV14 and TRBJ2-5; D is ambiguous. There are 15 residues in the CDR3. V was pared by 0 bases and J by 11 bases, with 19 bases between. Germline lookup yields CDR1 SGHDN and CDR2 FVKESK. The CDR3 sequence is CASSQDEAALVEQYF. The CDR3 DNA reads as TGTGCCAGCAGCCAAGATGAGGCGGCGTTAGTGGAGCAGTACTTC.

The chain couples TRBV28 to TRBJ2-7; D possibly corresponds to TRBD2 (5 bases). Germline assignment: CDR1 MDHEN and CDR2 SYDVKM. The CDR3 is 14 residues long. Trimming cost V 10 bases and J 0 bases, with 16 bases left between them. The CDR3 here is CATLRRGNSYEQYF. The DNA of the CDR3 is TGTGCCACTCTACGACGGGGTAACTCCTACGAGCAGTACTTC.

The chain joins TRBV27 to TRBJ1-1; D unclear. Germline V gives CDR1 MNHEY, CDR2 SMNVEV (reference sequence). The CDR3 has 15 residues. V dropped 5 bases and J dropped 1 base, with 14 bases sitting between them. CDR3 DNA sequence: TGTGCCAGCAGTCCCGCCCGCGGTCCGAACACTGAAGCTTTCTTT. Translation gives CASSPARGPNTEAFF.

V is TRBV28 and J is TRBJ2-7; a weak D match, TRBD1 (7 bases). This CDR3 region has 15 residues. V gave up 5 bases and J gave up 2 bases, with 16 bases separating them. Germline values: CDR1 MDHEN, CDR2 SYDVKM. The CDR3 bases are TGTGCCAGCAGTCCCCAGGACAGGAGGGCCTACGAGCAGTACTTC. Translation: CASSPQDRRAYEQYF.

This clone was recorded only once. V is TRBV28 and J is TRBJ1-2; perhaps TRBD1 as D (5 bases). The CDR3 runs 13 residues. The germline V gene encodes CDR1 MDHEN and CDR2 SYDVKM. V was clipped by 5 bases and J by 10 bases, with 17 bases between them. This CDR3 reads CASSRPQGGTYTF. The CDR3 coding sequence is TGTGCCAGCAGTCGTCCGCAGGGAGGGACCTACACCTTC.

V gene TRBV28 combines with J gene TRBJ1-1; no reliable D call. The CDR3 spans 12 residues. Per germline, CDR1 MDHEN and CDR2 SYDVKM. The V and J ends lost 5 bases and 5 bases respectively, with 9 bases between them. CDR3 residues: CASSTSHTEAFF. The CDR3, as DNA: TGTGCCAGCAGTACCAGTCATACTGAAGCTTTCTTT.

The genes are TRBV7-9 and TRBJ2-1; maybe TRBD2 (6 bases). This CDR3 has 15 amino acids. Germline CDR1 is SEHNR and CDR2 is FQNEAQ (reference sequence). V was trimmed by 1 base and J by 7 bases, leaving 14 bases between them. The CDR3 nucleotides read TGTGCCAGCAGCTTAGGGAGGGCGCAGAGGAATGAGCAGTTCTTC. Its translation: CASSLGRAQRNEQFF.

This clone has just a few counts. This chain links TRBV6-5 with TRBJ1-5; maybe TRBD1 (6 bases). Looked up from germline, CDR1 is MNHEY and CDR2 is SVGAGI. V shed 5 bases and J shed 7 bases, with 12 bases lying between them. The CDR3 contains 13 residues. The DNA of the CDR3 is TGTGCCAGCAGTCTACAGGGTCGCCAGCCCCAGCATTTT. Translation: CASSLQGRQPQHF.

The gene calls are TRBV4-1 and TRBJ2-1; either TRBD1 or TRBD2 may fit D (5 bases each). Trimming took off 3 bases at V and 2 bases at J, with 17 bases between the two ends. CDR1 is MGHRA, CDR2 YSYEKL, per germline. The length of the CDR3 is 17 residues. Here the CDR3 reads CASSQPFSRGPYNEQFF. The CDR3 coding sequence is TGCGCCAGCAGCCAGCCTTTTAGTCGGGGCCCCTACAATGAGCAGTTCTTC.

The V gene is TRBV28, the J gene TRBJ1-1; D unclear. The CDR3 runs 12 residues. Trimming took 4 bases from V and 5 from J, leaving 8 bases between them. Germline V CDR1 and CDR2: MDHEN, SYDVKM. The CDR3 bases are TGTGCCAGCAGTTCTGGAGGGACTGAAGCTTTCTTT. Its protein product is CASSSGGTEAFF. Complete variable domain (other parts from reference TRBV28 and TRBJ1-1): DVKVTQSSRYLVKRTGEKVFLECVQDMDHENMFWYRQDPGLGLRLIYFSYDVKMKEKGDIPEGYSVSREKKERFSLILESASTNQTSMYLCASSSGGTEAFFGQGTRLTVV.

In its sample, this clone was seen a few times. This chain uses TRBV10-1 with TRBJ1-4; D is possibly TRBD1 (5 bases). V lost 3 bases and J lost 11, with 19 bases in between. The germline CDR1 and CDR2 sequences are WNHNN and SYGVQD (reference sequence). The CDR3 has 15 residues. The CDR3 coding sequence is TGCGCCAGCAGTGACCCGGGGCATAATGACGGGAAACTGTTTTTT. Protein sequence: CASSDPGHNDGKLFF.

The chain uses TRBV14 and TRBJ2-5; 12 bases agree with TRBD2. The J call is in doubt because the DNA end fits TRBJ2-7 better. The CDR3 spans 15 residues. The germline gives CDR1 SGHDN, CDR2 FVKESK. CDR3 DNA sequence: TGTGCCAGCAGCAGCGTGACTAGCGGGGGATACGAGCAGTACTTC. It translates to CASSSVTSGGYEQYF.